At least ten counts were recorded for the clone carrying this T cell receptor beta chain. Its antigen is undetermined. J gave up 4 bases and V 3 bases, and 6 bases lay outside the gene matches. The germline V gene has CDR1 SQVTM and CDR2 ANQGSEA. This CDR3 has 14 residues. An equimolar mix of two oligonucleotides served as the beta constant-region primer for TRBC1 and TRBC2. Four rounds of PCR amplified the ligated cDNA using nested alpha and beta constant-region primers plus SP2. A 12-nucleotide UMI and the SP2 primer were added to the cDNA 3' end by oligonucleotide ligation. One entry per CDR3 protein results from TCRdb running MiXCR on the UMI-ligation and nested PCR reads. Among 85,000 or so distinct CDR3 sequences, 9% were seen once, and the ten largest hold 1.2%. Cells stained for CD3, CD4, CD8, CD45RA, CD27 and viability were sorted into four CD45RA/CD27 subsets. This entry is derived from a study of naive and memory T cell subsets.

Overall study results and limits: TCR abundance followed a power law differing between naive and memory subsets.

Sequenced material: naive CD8+ T cells from blood. The chain has TRBV29-1 and TRBJ1-1; 9 bases line up with TRBD1. The TCR sequence derives from a human donor in good health. The CDR3 loop is CSVEDPTGGTEAFF. In DNA, the CDR3 is TGCAGCGTTGAGGACCCGACAGGGGGCACTGAAGCTTTCTTT.